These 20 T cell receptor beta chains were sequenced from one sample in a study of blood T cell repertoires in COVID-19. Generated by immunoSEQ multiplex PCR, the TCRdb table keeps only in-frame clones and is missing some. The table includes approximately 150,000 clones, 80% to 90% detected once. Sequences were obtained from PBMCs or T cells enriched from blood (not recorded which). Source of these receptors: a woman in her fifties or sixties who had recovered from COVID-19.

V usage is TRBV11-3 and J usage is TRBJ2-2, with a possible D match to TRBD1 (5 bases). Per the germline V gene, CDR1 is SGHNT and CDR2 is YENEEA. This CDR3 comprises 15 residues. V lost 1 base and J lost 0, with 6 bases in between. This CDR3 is CASSLGGANTGELFF. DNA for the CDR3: TGTGCCAGCAGCTTAGGGGGCGCGAACACCGGGGAGCTGTTTTTT.

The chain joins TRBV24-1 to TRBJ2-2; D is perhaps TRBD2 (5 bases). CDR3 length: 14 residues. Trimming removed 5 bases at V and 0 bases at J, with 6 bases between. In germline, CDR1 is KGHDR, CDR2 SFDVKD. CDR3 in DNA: TGTGCCACCAGTGCGGGGACGAACACCGGGGAGCTGTTTTTT. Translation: CATSAGTNTGELFF.

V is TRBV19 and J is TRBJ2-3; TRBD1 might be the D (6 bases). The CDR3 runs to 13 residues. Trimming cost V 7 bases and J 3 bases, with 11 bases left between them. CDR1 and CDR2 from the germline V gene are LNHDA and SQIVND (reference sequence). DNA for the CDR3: TGTGCCAGTAAACGACAGGCAACAGATACGCAGTATTTT. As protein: CASKRQATDTQYF.

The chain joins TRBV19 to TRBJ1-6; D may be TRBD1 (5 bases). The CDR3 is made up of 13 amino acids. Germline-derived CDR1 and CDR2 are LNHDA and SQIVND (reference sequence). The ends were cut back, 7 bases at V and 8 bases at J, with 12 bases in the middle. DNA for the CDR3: TGTGCCAGTACCCCCCGGGGGGATTCACCCCTCCACTTT. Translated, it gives CASTPRGDSPLHF.

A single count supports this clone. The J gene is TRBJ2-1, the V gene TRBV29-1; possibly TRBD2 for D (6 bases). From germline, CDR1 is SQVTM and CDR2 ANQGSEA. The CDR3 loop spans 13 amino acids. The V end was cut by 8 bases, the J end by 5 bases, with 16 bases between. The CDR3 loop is CSLRSGTNNEQFF. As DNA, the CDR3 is TGCAGCTTACGTAGCGGTACTAACAATGAGCAGTTCTTC.

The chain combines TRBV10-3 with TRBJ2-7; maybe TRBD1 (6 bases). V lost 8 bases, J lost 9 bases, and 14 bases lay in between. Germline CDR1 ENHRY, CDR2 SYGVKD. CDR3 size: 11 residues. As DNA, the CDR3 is TGTGCCATCGCAACAGGGCTTGCGCAGTACTTC. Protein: CAIATGLAQYF.

CDR3 nucleotide sequence: TGTGCCAGCAGCCTCCGGGGAGGGGGAGACTATGGCTACACCTTC. Translation gives CASSLRGGGDYGYTF. This chain uses TRBV7-2 with TRBJ1-2; TRBD1 is a possible D gene (6 bases). V lost 5 bases to trimming and J lost 3 bases, with 16 bases between them. CDR1 and CDR2 (germline): SGHTA, FQGNSA. CDR3 length: 15 residues.

CDR3 residues: CSVDAGRDEQYF. In DNA form, the CDR3 reads TGCAGCGTTGACGCGGGGAGGGACGAGCAGTACTTC. The chain is built from TRBV29-1 and TRBJ2-7; 7 nucleotides align to TRBD2. The CDR3 contains 12 residues. Trimming took 3 bases from V and 5 from J; bases not matched to a gene: 4. The germline CDR1 and CDR2 sequences are SQVTM and ANQGSEA.

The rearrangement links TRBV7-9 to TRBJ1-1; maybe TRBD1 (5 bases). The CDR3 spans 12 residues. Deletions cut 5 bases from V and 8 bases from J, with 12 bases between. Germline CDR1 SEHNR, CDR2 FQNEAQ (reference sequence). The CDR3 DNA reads TGTGCCAGCAGCGACAGAGTCCCCGAAGCTTTCTTT. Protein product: CASSDRVPEAFF. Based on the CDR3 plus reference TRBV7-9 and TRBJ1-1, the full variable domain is DTGVSQNPRHKITKRGQNVTFRCDPISEHNRLYWYRQTLGQGPEFLTYFQNEAQLEKSRLLSDRFSAERPKGSFSTLEIQRTEQGDSAMYLCASSDRVPEAFFGQGTRLTVV.

The CDR3 DNA is TGTGCCAGCAGCGTGGGTGGGGCAGTTCATGGCCAAGAGACCCAGTACTTC. This gives the protein CASSVGGAVHGQETQYF. This rearrangement joins TRBV9 to TRBJ2-5, with a weak D call TRBD1 (5 bases). Per germline, CDR1 SGDLS and CDR2 YYNGEE. The V and J ends lost 2 bases and 1 base respectively, with 18 bases between them. This CDR3 comprises 17 residues.

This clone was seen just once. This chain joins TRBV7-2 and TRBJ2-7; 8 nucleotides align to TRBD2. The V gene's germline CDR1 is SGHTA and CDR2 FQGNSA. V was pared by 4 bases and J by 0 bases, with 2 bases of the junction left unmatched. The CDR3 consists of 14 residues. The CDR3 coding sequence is TGTGCCAGCAGCTCACTAGCGGTCTCCTACGAGCAGTACTTC. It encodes CASSSLAVSYEQYF.

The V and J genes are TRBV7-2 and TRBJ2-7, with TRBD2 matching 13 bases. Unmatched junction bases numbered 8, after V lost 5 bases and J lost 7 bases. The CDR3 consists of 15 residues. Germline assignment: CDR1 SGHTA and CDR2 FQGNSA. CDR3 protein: CASSPTSGRQREQYF. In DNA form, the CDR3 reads TGTGCCAGCAGCCCGACTAGCGGGAGGCAAAGGGAGCAGTACTTC.

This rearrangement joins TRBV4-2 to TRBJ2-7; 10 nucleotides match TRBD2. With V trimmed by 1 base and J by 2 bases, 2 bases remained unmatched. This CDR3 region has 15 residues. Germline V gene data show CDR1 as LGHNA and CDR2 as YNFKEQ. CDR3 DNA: TGTGCCAGCAGCCAAGCCGGGACTAGCGCCTACGAGCAGTACTTC. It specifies CASSQAGTSAYEQYF.

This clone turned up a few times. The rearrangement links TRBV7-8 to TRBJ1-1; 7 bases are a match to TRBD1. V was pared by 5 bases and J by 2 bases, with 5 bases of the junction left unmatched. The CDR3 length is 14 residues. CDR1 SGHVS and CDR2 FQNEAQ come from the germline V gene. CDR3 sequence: CASSIGTANTEAFF. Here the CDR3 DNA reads TGTGCCAGCAGCATCGGGACAGCTAACACTGAAGCTTTCTTT. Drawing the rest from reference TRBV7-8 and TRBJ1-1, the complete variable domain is GAGVSQSPRYKVAKRGQDVALRCDPISGHVSLFWYQQALGQGPEFLTYFQNEAQLDKSGLPSDRFFAERPEGSVSTLKIQRTQQEDSAVYLCASSIGTANTEAFFGQGTRLTVV.

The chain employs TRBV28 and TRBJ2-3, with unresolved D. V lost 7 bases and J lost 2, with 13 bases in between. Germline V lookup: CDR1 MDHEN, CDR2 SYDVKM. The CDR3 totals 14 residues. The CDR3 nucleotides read TGTGCCAGCAAGGAGATCGGTTCCACAGATACGCAGTATTTT. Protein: CASKEIGSTDTQYF. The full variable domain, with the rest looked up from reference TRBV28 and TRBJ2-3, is DVKVTQSSRYLVKRTGEKVFLECVQDMDHENMFWYRQDPGLGLRLIYFSYDVKMKEKGDIPEGYSVSREKKERFSLILESASTNQTSMYLCASKEIGSTDTQYFGPGTRLTVL.

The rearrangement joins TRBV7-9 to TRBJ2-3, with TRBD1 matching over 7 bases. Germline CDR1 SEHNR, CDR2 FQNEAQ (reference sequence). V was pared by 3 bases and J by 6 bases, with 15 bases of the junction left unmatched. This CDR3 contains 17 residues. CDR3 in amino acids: CASSFFFLKGALDTQYF. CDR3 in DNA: TGTGCCAGCAGCTTCTTTTTTCTGAAGGGGGCGCTTGATACGCAGTATTTT. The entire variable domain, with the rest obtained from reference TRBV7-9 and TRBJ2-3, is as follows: DTGVSQNPRHKITKRGQNVTFRCDPISEHNRLYWYRQTLGQGPEFLTYFQNEAQLEKSRLLSDRFSAERPKGSFSTLEIQRTEQGDSAMYLCASSFFFLKGALDTQYFGPGTRLTVL.

The DNA of the CDR3 is TGTGCCAGCAGTTACTTCTATACGGACAGGGGTAGCCACGAGCAGTACTTC. Translated, it gives CASSYFYTDRGSHEQYF. The chain has TRBV6-2 or TRBV6-3 and TRBJ2-7, with 9 bases fitting TRBD1. V lost 1 base and J lost 5; bases outside the gene matches: 12. CDR3 size: 17 residues. In germline, CDR1 is MNHEY, CDR2 SVGEGT.

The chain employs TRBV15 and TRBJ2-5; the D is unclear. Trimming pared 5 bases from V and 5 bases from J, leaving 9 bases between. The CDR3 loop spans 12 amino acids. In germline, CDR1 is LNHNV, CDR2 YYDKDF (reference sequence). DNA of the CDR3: TGTGCCACCAGCCCCCCCGGGGAGACCCAGTACTTC. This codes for CATSPPGETQYF.

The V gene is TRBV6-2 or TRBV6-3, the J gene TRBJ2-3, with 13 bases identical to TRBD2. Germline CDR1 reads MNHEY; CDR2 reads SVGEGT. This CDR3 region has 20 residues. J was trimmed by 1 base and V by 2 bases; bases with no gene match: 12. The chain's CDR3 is CASSYQLAGGPSGGTDTQYF. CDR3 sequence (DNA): TGTGCCAGCAGTTACCAACTAGCGGGAGGGCCCTCGGGAGGCACAGATACGCAGTATTTT.

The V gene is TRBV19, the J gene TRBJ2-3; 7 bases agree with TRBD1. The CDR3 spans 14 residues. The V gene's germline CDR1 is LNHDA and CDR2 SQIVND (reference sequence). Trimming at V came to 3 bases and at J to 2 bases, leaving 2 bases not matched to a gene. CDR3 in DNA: TGTGCCAGTAGTATTGACAGGGCCACAGATACGCAGTATTTT. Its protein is CASSIDRATDTQYF. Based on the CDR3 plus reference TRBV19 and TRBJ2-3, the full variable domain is DGGITQSPKYLFRKEGQNVTLSCEQNLNHDAMYWYRQDPGQGLRLIYYSQIVNDFQKGDIAEGYSVSREKKESFPLTVTSAQKNPTAFYLCASSIDRATDTQYFGPGTRLTVL.